These 32 T cell receptor beta chains share one sample of origin, sequenced in a study of regulatory T cells in long-lasting Graves disease. Documented time point: newly diagnosed GD, antithyroid drugs for less than 3 months. There was RNA extracted from PBMCs, and the TCR library was made from it. Both iRepertoire HTBI primers and Arm-PCR of CDR3 regions were used to build the TCR beta libraries. TCRdb passed the multiplex PCR reads through MiXCR, listing each CDR3 protein once. This sample has fewer than 400,000 distinct CDR3 sequences, with 18% found just once. Sequenced material: peripheral blood mononuclear cells (PBMCs), taken at new diagnosis, from a patient treated with antithyroid drugs. The receptors here all came from a female donor with Graves disease.

Many counts were recorded for this clonotype. V is TRBV11-2 and J is TRBJ2-5; perhaps TRBD2 as D (5 bases). This CDR3 is 12 amino acids long. V lost 6 bases and J 2 bases, leaving 7 bases between the germline ends. CDR1 is SGHAT, CDR2 FQNNGV, per germline. CDR3 protein: CASSRDQETQYF. Here the CDR3 DNA reads TGTGCCAGCAGTCGGGATCAAGAGACCCAGTACTTC.

With respect to this clonotype: Mismatch with germline at one junction end may stem from a read error. V and J are TRBV28 and TRBJ2-3; perhaps D is TRBD1 or TRBD2 (5 bases each). The CDR3 is 15 amino acids. Germline-derived CDR1 and CDR2 are MDHEN and SYDVKM. The DNA for the CDR3 is TGTGCCAGCAGCCACGAGGGGCCTAGCACAGGTACGCAGTATTTT. Residues: CASSHEGPSTGTQYF.

At least ten counts were recorded for this clonotype. An end of the junction differs from the germline gene, which may be a read error. The gene calls are TRBV5-1 and TRBJ2-1; 13 bases line up with TRBD2. Germline CDR1 reads SGHRS; CDR2 reads YFSETQ. The CDR3 runs 13 residues. CDR3 residues: CASRTSGSNEQFF. The CDR3 coding sequence is TGTGCCAGCAGGACTAGCGGGAGCAATGAGCAGTTCTTC.

This clonotype was detected ten times or more. CDR3 coding DNA: TGTGCCAGCAGCTTACGGGGTCGGGGCACTGAAGCTTTCTTT. Its protein product is CASSLRGRGTEAFF. The V gene is TRBV5-5, the J gene TRBJ1-1; D remains unclear. This CDR3 has 14 residues. Germline CDR1 reads SGHKS; CDR2 reads YYEKEE (reference sequence). V lost 2 bases, J lost 4 bases, and 12 bases lay in between.

Many counts were recorded for this clonotype. This rearrangement joins TRBV10-2 to TRBJ2-1, with D unresolved. The V end was cut by 5 bases, the J end by 1 base, with 9 bases between. The CDR3 has 14 amino acids. Germline CDR1 and CDR2: WSHSY and SAAADI. The DNA of the CDR3 is TGCGCCAGCAGTTCCTCCTGGTCCTACAATGAGCAGTTCTTC. It codes for CASSSSWSYNEQFF.

This clonotype was picked up many times. J is TRBJ2-7 and V is TRBV24-1; 7 bases are shared with TRBD1. Trimming took 4 bases from V and 5 from J; bases not matched to a gene: 4. The CDR3 is made up of 13 amino acids. The germline V gene has CDR1 KGHDR and CDR2 SFDVKD. CDR3 nucleotide sequence: TGTGCCACCAGTGACCCGACAGGGAACGAGCAGTACTTC. It encodes CATSDPTGNEQYF.

This clonotype was seen once. The chain carries TRBV2 and TRBJ2-7; possibly TRBD1 for D (6 bases). This CDR3 spans 18 amino acids. Germline values: CDR1 SNHLY, CDR2 FYNNEI. Trimming cost V 1 base and J 2 bases, with 21 bases left between them. Here the CDR3 reads CASSEEWTAQILPYEQYF. The DNA of the CDR3 is TGTGCCAGCAGTGAAGAGTGGACAGCGCAGATCCTCCCCTACGAGCAGTACTTC.

A remark on this clonotype: Since a far larger clone is one base different, this is likely a read error. The J gene is TRBJ1-2, the V gene TRBV28, with a possible D match to TRBD1 (6 bases). The CDR3 is 15 amino acids. The germline V and J ends were trimmed by 5 bases and 5 bases, with 18 bases remaining between them. The germline gives CDR1 MDHEN, CDR2 SYDVKM. The CDR3: CASSTGQGIIYGYTF. The DNA for the CDR3 is TGTGCCAGCAGTACGGGACAAGGGATAATTTATGGCTACACCTTC.

This clonotype was picked up a small number of times. The CDR3 sequence is CASSQGGDRELYEQYF. The CDR3 DNA sequence: TGTGCCAGCAGCCAAGGGGGGGACAGGGAGTTGTACGAGCAGTACTTC. This chain uses TRBV3-1 with TRBJ2-7; TRBD1 matches 9 bases. CDR3 length: 16 residues. The V gene end was trimmed by 1 base and the J gene end by 4 bases; junction bases not matched to a gene: 8. The germline gives CDR1 LGHDT, CDR2 YNNKEL (reference sequence).

This clonotype was detected ten times or more. This chain joins TRBV24-1 and TRBJ2-7, with D hard to call. This CDR3 is built from 13 residues. V lost 4 bases to trimming and J lost 5 bases, with 11 bases between them. CDR1 is KGHDR, CDR2 SFDVKD, per germline. CDR3 amino acids: CATSDPGGDEQYF. Here the CDR3 DNA reads TGTGCCACCAGTGACCCCGGTGGCGACGAGCAGTACTTC.

This clonotype was observed many times. The chain recombines TRBV6-2 or TRBV6-3 with TRBJ1-5; 7 nucleotides line up with TRBD1. The germline V gene has CDR1 MNHEY and CDR2 SVGEGT. V lost 2 bases to trimming and J lost 11 bases; unmatched junction nucleotides: 9. CDR3 length: 14 residues. The CDR3 sequence: CASSYAGTAGTQHF. CDR3 sequence (DNA): TGTGCCAGCAGTTACGCCGGGACAGCGGGGACCCAGCATTTT.

This clonotype was seen a few times. This chain joins TRBV5-6 and TRBJ2-3, with TRBD2 as a possible D gene (6 bases). The CDR3 loop spans 16 amino acids. Germline V gives CDR1 SGHDT, CDR2 YYEEEE. V was trimmed by 0 bases and J by 0 bases, leaving 11 bases between them. The CDR3, as DNA: TGTGCCAGCAGCTTGGAGTTCGGGGGAAGCACAGATACGCAGTATTTT. Translated: CASSLEFGGSTDTQYF.

Many counts were recorded for this clonotype. The chain links TRBV14 to TRBJ1-1; D is unclear. The germline V gene has CDR1 SGHDN and CDR2 FVKESK. V was clipped by 1 base and J by 1 base, with 7 bases between them. The CDR3 contains 14 residues. DNA of the CDR3: TGTGCCAGCAGCCAAGTCTCTAAGAACACTGAAGCTTTCTTT. Protein sequence: CASSQVSKNTEAFF.

This clonotype occurred many times. The rearrangement joins TRBV27 to TRBJ2-2; tentatively, D is TRBD1 (6 bases). The CDR3 totals 16 residues. From germline, CDR1 is MNHEY and CDR2 SMNVEV (reference sequence). V lost 6 bases, J lost 0 bases, and 14 bases lay in between. In DNA, the CDR3 is TGTGCCAGCAGCCGCCCCTCAGGGGCGAACACCGGGGAGCTGTTTTTT. Its translation: CASSRPSGANTGELFF.

As to this clonotype: The junction differs from germline at one of its ends, possibly a read error. The chain couples TRBV7-7 to TRBJ2-4; TRBD2 aligns across 10 bases. The length of the CDR3 is 15 residues. Germline V gene data show CDR1 as SSHAT and CDR2 as FNYEAQ (reference sequence). This chain's CDR3 is CASSLVLAGANIQYF. In DNA form, the CDR3 reads TGTGCTAGCAGCTTAGTTCTAGCGGGAGCAAACATTCAGTACTTC.

This clonotype was recorded a few times. A much larger clone differs by one base, so this may be a read error. The V and J genes are TRBV28 and TRBJ1-4; D may be TRBD1 (6 bases). The V end lost 8 bases, the J end lost 3 bases, and 10 bases lay between the germline ends. CDR3 length equals 13 residues. The V gene's germline CDR1 is MDHEN and CDR2 SYDVKM. CDR3 residues: CASGGRANEKLFF. In DNA, the CDR3 is TGTGCCAGCGGGGGCAGGGCTAATGAAAAACTGTTTTTT.

This clonotype has ten or more counts. The chain recombines TRBV6-2 or TRBV6-3 with TRBJ2-7; 7 bases fit TRBD1. Trimming at V came to 5 bases and at J to 3 bases, leaving 16 bases not matched to a gene. The CDR3 runs to 17 residues. CDR1 is MNHEY, CDR2 SVGEGT, per germline. This chain's CDR3 is CASSGGQFPPTVYEQYF. The CDR3 DNA follows: TGTGCCAGCAGTGGGGGACAGTTCCCTCCGACGGTCTACGAGCAGTACTTC.

For this clonotype: This sequence may be a read error, since a much larger clone differs from it by one base. V gene TRBV5-1 combines with J gene TRBJ2-7; 7 bases map to TRBD1. With V trimmed by 4 bases and J by 6 bases, 10 bases remained unmatched. Germline V gene sequence: CDR1 SGHRS, CDR2 YFSETQ. The CDR3 contains 14 residues. The CDR3 nucleotides read TGCGCCAGCAGCCCGACCCTGACAGGGATCGAGCAGTACTTC. Its protein product is CASSPTLTGIEQYF.

In the case of this clonotype: A much more abundant neighbour one base away suggests this may be a read error. The chain links TRBV6-2 or TRBV6-3 to TRBJ2-5; TRBD2 matches 10 bases. Germline V CDR1 and CDR2: MNHEY, SVGEGT. This CDR3 is 14 amino acids long. The V gene end was trimmed by 7 bases and the J gene end by 5 bases; junction bases not matched to a gene: 7. The CDR3 protein is CASNLAGAWETQYF. The DNA for the CDR3 is TGTGCCAGCAACCTAGCGGGAGCCTGGGAGACCCAGTACTTC.

Ten or more counts support this clonotype. The chain carries TRBV15 and TRBJ1-4, with D maybe TRBD1 (6 bases). The CDR3 spans 15 residues. Germline CDR1 is LNHNV and CDR2 is YYDKDF (reference sequence). The V gene lost 6 bases and the J gene lost 2 bases, with 13 bases spanning the gap. The chain's CDR3 is CATRQGGWTNEKLFF. Here the CDR3 DNA reads TGTGCCACCAGACAGGGTGGTTGGACTAATGAAAAACTGTTTTTT. The whole variable domain, remainder taken from reference TRBV15 and TRBJ1-4, is DAMVIQNPRYQVTQFGKPVTLSCSQTLNHNVMYWYQQKSSQAPKLLFHYYDKDFNNEADTPDNFQSRRPNTSFCFLDIRSPGLGDTAMYLCATRQGGWTNEKLFFGSGTQLSVL.

Ten or more counts support this clonotype. The chain is built from TRBV28 and TRBJ2-1; 11 bases agree with TRBD2. The CDR3 is 19 amino acids. V lost 5 bases and J lost 1; bases outside the gene matches: 13. Germline loops: CDR1 MDHEN, CDR2 SYDVKM. The CDR3 bases are TGTGCCAGCAGTCGGGGGGGACTAGCGGAATGGGGTTCCTACAATGAGCAGTTCTTC. Protein sequence: CASSRGGLAEWGSYNEQFF.

With regard to this clonotype: Since a much larger clone is just one base distant, this may be a read error. V is TRBV2 and J is TRBJ2-7; D might be TRBD1 (6 bases). The germline V gene encodes CDR1 SNHLY and CDR2 FYNNEI. The CDR3 covers 13 residues. This CDR3 reads CAGSYRAAYEQYF. In nucleotides, the CDR3 is TGTGCCGGCAGCTACAGGGCTGCCTACGAGCAGTACTTC.

The chain is built from TRBV7-9 and TRBJ2-1; weak D call: TRBD1 (6 bases). Trimming took 1 base from V and 11 from J, leaving 27 bases between them. CDR3 length: 18 amino acids. Germline values: CDR1 SEHNR, CDR2 FQNEAQ (reference sequence). As DNA, the CDR3 is TGTGCCAGCAGCTTAGGGAGGCTAGGACAGACCAGACTAAGTAAGCAGTTCTTC. The encoded protein is CASSLGRLGQTRLSKQFF.

This clonotype has at least ten counts. This chain uses TRBV12-5 with TRBJ2-5, with 10 positions matching TRBD1. Germline V gene lookup returns CDR1 LGHNT and CDR2 FRNRAP. This CDR3 has 14 residues. The J segment lost 3 bases and the V segment lost 4 bases, leaving 2 bases of the junction unmatched. The chain's CDR3 is CASGWTGGKETQYF. CDR3 nucleotides: TGTGCTAGTGGTTGGACAGGGGGAAAAGAGACCCAGTACTTC.

This clonotype was detected ten times or more. V usage is TRBV12-3 or TRBV12-4 and J usage is TRBJ2-2; possible D gene TRBD2, 7 bases. The V end lost 11 bases, the J end lost 4 bases, and 20 bases lay between the germline ends. The CDR3 totals 15 residues. The CDR3 DNA sequence: TGTGCCCGCGGGGGCAGGGGTCCCCTCACCGGGGAGCTGTTTTTT. Translation: CARGGRGPLTGELFF.

The chain recombines TRBV4-1 with TRBJ1-3; D may be TRBD1 (5 bases). V was clipped by 0 bases and J by 3 bases, with 12 bases between them. Germline V gene sequence: CDR1 MGHRA, CDR2 YSYEKL. The CDR3 spans 16 residues. In nucleotides, the CDR3 is TGCGCCAGCAGCCAAGAAATGGTAGGGGTTGGAAACACCATATATTTT. Amino acid sequence: CASSQEMVGVGNTIYF.

This clonotype has a count of ten or more. The chain has TRBV5-5 and TRBJ2-7; TRBD1 matches at 7 bases. Germline CDR1 is SGHKS and CDR2 is YYEKEE (reference sequence). Germline trimming cut 4 bases from V and 0 bases from J; bases unmatched to any gene: 4. This CDR3 has 14 amino acids. The CDR3 region is CASSDRDSSYEQYF. Written as DNA, the CDR3 is TGTGCCAGCAGCGACCGGGACAGCTCCTACGAGCAGTACTTC.

CDR3 protein: CASSFSRVPGHTQYF. In DNA form, the CDR3 reads TGTGCCAGCAGTTTTAGTAGGGTGCCCGGGCATACGCAGTATTTT. J is TRBJ2-3 and V is TRBV27; no clear D gene. Germline CDR1 and CDR2: MNHEY and SMNVEV (reference sequence). The V end lost 3 bases, the J end lost 7 bases, and 17 bases lay between the germline ends. The CDR3 is made up of 15 amino acids.

Comment on this clonotype: At one boundary the junction diverges from the germline segment, which might be a read error. The chain links TRBV6-1 to TRBJ2-1; D uncertain. CDR3 length equals 11 residues. Germline loops: CDR1 MNHNS, CDR2 SASEGT. The chain's CDR3 is CVSSELNEQFF. DNA of the CDR3: TGTGTCAGCAGTGAACTAAATGAGCAGTTCTTC.

Of note for this clonotype: A much larger clone is a single base away; this may be a read error. CDR3 region: CASNLGGDSGEQFF. As DNA, the CDR3 is TGTGCCAGCAACTTAGGGGGGGATTCCGGCGAGCAGTTCTTC. The rearrangement links TRBV2 to TRBJ2-1; maybe TRBD2 (7 bases). This CDR3 region has 14 residues. V shed 7 bases and J shed 10 bases, with 20 bases lying between them. The germline V gene encodes CDR1 SNHLY and CDR2 FYNNEI.

This clonotype was counted only a few times. The rearrangement joins TRBV15 to TRBJ2-1; unclear D gene. Trimming removed 1 base from V and 0 bases from J, with 13 bases in between. There are 17 residues in the CDR3. Germline V gene lookup returns CDR1 LNHNV and CDR2 YYDKDF (reference sequence). In DNA form, the CDR3 reads TGTGCCACCAGCAGAGGTGACGGGTGGAGCTCCTACAATGAGCAGTTCTTC. The encoded protein is CATSRGDGWSSYNEQFF.

This rearrangement joins TRBV5-1 to TRBJ1-2; 8 nucleotides line up with TRBD1. J was trimmed by 6 bases and V by 4 bases; bases with no gene match: 14. There are 16 residues in the CDR3. Germline CDR1 is SGHRS and CDR2 is YFSETQ. The CDR3 sequence: CASSLGQGSPFHGYTF. CDR3 sequence (DNA): TGCGCCAGCAGCCTTGGACAGGGTAGTCCTTTCCATGGCTACACCTTC.